These 21 T cell receptor beta chains were all obtained from the same sample, sequenced in a study of blood T cell repertoires in COVID-19. Repertoires were generated with immunoSEQ multiplex PCR, while TCRdb's copy carries only in-frame clones and drops some. The table shows about 280,000 clones, with around 90% occurring only once. The sample was peripheral blood. These receptors were taken from a young man with active or convalescent COVID-19.

This clone has a single count. The CDR3 sequence is CASSLVEDYGYTF. In nucleotides, the CDR3 is TGTGCCAGCAGTTTGGTAGAGGACTATGGCTACACCTTC. This chain uses TRBV28 with TRBJ1-2; no definite D call. Deletions cut 3 bases from V and 3 bases from J, with 8 bases between. The CDR3 contains 13 residues. Per germline, CDR1 MDHEN and CDR2 SYDVKM.

The chain joins TRBV7-2 to TRBJ2-3; 11 bases fit TRBD2. V gave up 5 bases and J gave up 4 bases; unmatched junction bases: 8. The CDR3 loop spans 16 amino acids. CDR1 and CDR2 (germline): SGHTA, FQGNSA. DNA for the CDR3: TGTGCCAGCAGCCTTTTAGCGGGGGGGCACCCAGATACGCAGTATTTT. Amino acid sequence: CASSLLAGGHPDTQYF.

V gene TRBV5-8 combines with J gene TRBJ2-7; no definite D call. This CDR3 has 13 residues. Trimming left V 1 base short and J 2 bases short, with 7 bases between. The germline gives CDR1 SGHTS, CDR2 YDEGEE. This CDR3 is CASSLRQAYEQYF. Written as DNA, the CDR3 is TGTGCCAGCAGCTTGAGGCAGGCCTACGAGCAGTACTTC.

The chain carries TRBV27 and TRBJ1-1; D is ambiguous. The CDR3 has 13 residues. The V end was cut by 2 bases, the J end by 0 bases, with 4 bases between. Per the germline V gene, CDR1 is MNHEY and CDR2 is SMNVEV (reference sequence). The CDR3: CASSLSLNTEAFF. CDR3 DNA: TGTGCCAGCAGTTTAAGCCTGAACACTGAAGCTTTCTTT.

This chain connects TRBV6-5 to TRBJ2-7, with TRBD1 identical over 10 bases. This CDR3 region has 16 residues. V lost 3 bases and J lost 0; bases outside the gene matches: 5. The germline CDR1 and CDR2 sequences are MNHEY and SVGAGI. The CDR3 DNA is TGTGCCAGCAGTTATAGGGGACAGGGGTACTCCTACGAGCAGTACTTC. Protein product: CASSYRGQGYSYEQYF.

V usage is TRBV6-5 and J usage is TRBJ2-7, with TRBD1 as a possible D gene (5 bases). Deletions cut 6 bases from V and 0 bases from J, with 12 bases between. The CDR3 is 14 residues long. CDR1 is MNHEY and CDR2 is SVGAGI in the germline V gene. For the CDR3, the DNA is TGTGCCAGCAGAAAACAGGCGATCTCCTACGAGCAGTACTTC. It codes for CASRKQAISYEQYF.

This clone was recorded only once. The chain joins TRBV5-4 to TRBJ2-7, with TRBD2 matching over 9 bases. The CDR3 spans 16 residues. The trim removed 2 bases at V and 2 bases at J, leaving 8 bases unmatched. The germline V gene encodes CDR1 SGHNT and CDR2 YYREEE (reference sequence). CDR3 nucleotides: TGTGCCAGCAGCTTAAATCCTAGCGGGGCGCCCTACGAGCAGTACTTC. Amino acids: CASSLNPSGAPYEQYF. Filled out from reference TRBV5-4 and TRBJ2-7, the complete variable domain reads ETGVTQSPTHLIKTRGQQVTLRCSSQSGHNTVSWYQQALGQGPQFIFQYYREEENGRGNFPPRFSGLQFPNYSSELNVNALELDDSALYLCASSLNPSGAPYEQYFGPGTRLTVT.

The chain employs TRBV19 and TRBJ2-5; 9 bases agree with TRBD1. This CDR3 has 15 amino acids. The junction had 6 bases not matched to a gene; V was cut back by 2 bases and J by 5 bases. The germline CDR1 and CDR2 sequences are LNHDA and SQIVND (reference sequence). The DNA of the CDR3 is TGTGCCAGTAGTATAACAGGGGGCAAGTCGGAGACCCAGTACTTC. This codes for CASSITGGKSETQYF. The full variable domain, in which reference TRBV19 and TRBJ2-5 provide the parts outside the CDR3, is DGGITQSPKYLFRKEGQNVTLSCEQNLNHDAMYWYRQDPGQGLRLIYYSQIVNDFQKGDIAEGYSVSREKKESFPLTVTSAQKNPTAFYLCASSITGGKSETQYFGPGTRLLVL.

The rearrangement uses TRBV19 and TRBJ2-7, with 10 bases identical to TRBD2. Germline CDR1 reads LNHDA; CDR2 reads SQIVND (reference sequence). The ends lost 3 bases at V and 4 bases at J; junction bases unmatched: 6. The CDR3 covers 15 residues. The CDR3 DNA follows: TGTGCCAGTAGTATCAGCCCTAGCGGGGGTTACGAGCAGTACTTC. It is translated as CASSISPSGGYEQYF.

This clone appeared a few times. This chain uses TRBV5-6 with TRBJ2-1; tentative D call: TRBD2 (5 bases). Trimming took off 5 bases at V and 7 bases at J, with 16 bases between the two ends. The CDR3 runs to 14 residues. Germline V gives CDR1 SGHDT, CDR2 YYEEEE. CDR3 sequence (DNA): TGTGCCAGCAGGCAATACCGGGGTAGGAATGAGCAGTTCTTC. Protein sequence: CASRQYRGRNEQFF.

The chain uses TRBV11-2 and TRBJ1-2; TRBD1 aligns across 8 bases. Per germline, CDR1 SGHAT and CDR2 FQNNGV. The length of the CDR3 is 13 residues. V dropped 4 bases and J dropped 4; count of bases not matched to a gene: 2. Here the CDR3 DNA reads TGTGCCAGCAGCTCGGGACAGGTCTATGGCTACACCTTC. Encoded protein: CASSSGQVYGYTF.

The chain carries TRBV28 and TRBJ1-5; D uncertain. V shed 7 bases and J shed 7 bases, with 14 bases lying between them. CDR3 size: 13 residues. Per germline, CDR1 MDHEN and CDR2 SYDVKM. The CDR3 is CASNSAPEQPQHF. The CDR3 nucleotides are TGTGCCAGCAATTCAGCGCCTGAGCAGCCCCAGCATTTT. Full variable domain (rest looked up from reference TRBV28 and TRBJ1-5): DVKVTQSSRYLVKRTGEKVFLECVQDMDHENMFWYRQDPGLGLRLIYFSYDVKMKEKGDIPEGYSVSREKKERFSLILESASTNQTSMYLCASNSAPEQPQHFGDGTRLSIL.

This CDR3 reads CASRPSGLNYGYTF. The CDR3 nucleotides are TGTGCCAGCAGACCCTCGGGACTTAACTATGGCTACACCTTC. The chain has TRBV11-3 and TRBJ1-2; D is perhaps TRBD1 (5 bases). V lost 6 bases to trimming and J lost 1 base, with 12 bases between them. The CDR3 is 14 amino acids. CDR1 is SGHNT and CDR2 is YENEEA in the germline V gene.

V and J are TRBV13 and TRBJ1-6; 7 bases align to TRBD1. V was pared by 7 bases and J by 3 bases, with 3 bases of the junction left unmatched. CDR3 size: 14 residues. Germline V gives CDR1 PRHDT, CDR2 FYEKMQ (reference sequence). The CDR3 sequence: CASNYRGYNSPLHF. CDR3 in DNA: TGTGCCAGCAACTACAGGGGCTATAATTCACCCCTCCACTTT.

The gene calls are TRBV5-8 and TRBJ2-4, with D possibly matching TRBD1 (5 bases). CDR1 SGHTS and CDR2 YDEGEE come from the germline V gene. The CDR3 is 13 residues long. Trimming took 0 bases from V and 8 from J, leaving 9 bases between them. The CDR3 sequence: CASSLGQGYIQYF. For the CDR3, the DNA is TGTGCCAGCAGCTTGGGCCAGGGATACATTCAGTACTTC.

This clone was seen only a few times. The chain recombines TRBV5-5 with TRBJ1-4; D may be TRBD1 (6 bases). Trimming stripped 2 bases from V and 6 bases from J, with 11 bases between. From germline, CDR1 is SGHKS and CDR2 YYEKEE (reference sequence). This CDR3 has 14 amino acids. CDR3: CASSFWTDDEKLFF. CDR3 bases: TGTGCCAGCAGCTTTTGGACAGACGATGAAAAACTGTTTTTT.

The chain links TRBV15 to TRBJ1-1; D gene uncertain. Germline CDR1 is LNHNV and CDR2 is YYDKDF (reference sequence). The CDR3 contains 14 residues. V lost 4 bases to trimming and J lost 6 bases, with 15 bases between them. The CDR3 spells CATSTGSESSEAFF. The CDR3 DNA is TGTGCCACCAGCACAGGCTCTGAGAGCTCTGAAGCTTTCTTT.

V and J are TRBV27 and TRBJ2-3, with 7 bases lining up with TRBD1. The CDR3 runs 15 residues. Losses at the gene ends were 5 bases for V and 3 bases for J; bases not matched to a gene: 8. Germline V gene sequence: CDR1 MNHEY, CDR2 SMNVEV (reference sequence). CDR3 loop: CASSQTGIMTDTQYF. Here the CDR3 DNA reads TGTGCCAGCAGTCAGACAGGGATTATGACAGATACGCAGTATTTT.

This chain connects TRBV4-1 to TRBJ1-1, with 12 bases aligning to TRBD1. The CDR3 runs to 16 residues. After removal of 4 bases from V and 3 bases from J, the junction contained 6 bases not matched to a gene. Germline V CDR1 and CDR2: MGHRA, YSYEKL. CDR3 protein: CASSLGTGGFYTEAFF. CDR3 nucleotides: TGCGCCAGCAGCCTTGGGACAGGGGGCTTTTACACTGAAGCTTTCTTT.

The V and J genes are TRBV27 and TRBJ1-6; 7 nucleotides match TRBD1. Looked up from germline, CDR1 is MNHEY and CDR2 is SMNVEV (reference sequence). This CDR3 comprises 17 residues. The V gene end was trimmed by 2 bases and the J gene end by 6 bases; junction bases not matched to a gene: 10. The CDR3 sequence is CASSLTGRGTPNSPLHF. The DNA for the CDR3 is TGTGCCAGCAGTTTAACCGGCAGGGGGACCCCTAATTCACCCCTCCACTTT.

The chain recombines TRBV20-1 with TRBJ1-2, with D tentatively TRBD1 (6 bases). The CDR3 is 11 amino acids. From germline, CDR1 is DFQATT and CDR2 SNEGSKA (reference sequence). Trimming took 4 bases from V and 8 from J, leaving 11 bases between them. DNA for the CDR3: TGCAGTGCTAAGGGGGGGATCGGCTACACCTTC. Translation gives CSAKGGIGYTF.